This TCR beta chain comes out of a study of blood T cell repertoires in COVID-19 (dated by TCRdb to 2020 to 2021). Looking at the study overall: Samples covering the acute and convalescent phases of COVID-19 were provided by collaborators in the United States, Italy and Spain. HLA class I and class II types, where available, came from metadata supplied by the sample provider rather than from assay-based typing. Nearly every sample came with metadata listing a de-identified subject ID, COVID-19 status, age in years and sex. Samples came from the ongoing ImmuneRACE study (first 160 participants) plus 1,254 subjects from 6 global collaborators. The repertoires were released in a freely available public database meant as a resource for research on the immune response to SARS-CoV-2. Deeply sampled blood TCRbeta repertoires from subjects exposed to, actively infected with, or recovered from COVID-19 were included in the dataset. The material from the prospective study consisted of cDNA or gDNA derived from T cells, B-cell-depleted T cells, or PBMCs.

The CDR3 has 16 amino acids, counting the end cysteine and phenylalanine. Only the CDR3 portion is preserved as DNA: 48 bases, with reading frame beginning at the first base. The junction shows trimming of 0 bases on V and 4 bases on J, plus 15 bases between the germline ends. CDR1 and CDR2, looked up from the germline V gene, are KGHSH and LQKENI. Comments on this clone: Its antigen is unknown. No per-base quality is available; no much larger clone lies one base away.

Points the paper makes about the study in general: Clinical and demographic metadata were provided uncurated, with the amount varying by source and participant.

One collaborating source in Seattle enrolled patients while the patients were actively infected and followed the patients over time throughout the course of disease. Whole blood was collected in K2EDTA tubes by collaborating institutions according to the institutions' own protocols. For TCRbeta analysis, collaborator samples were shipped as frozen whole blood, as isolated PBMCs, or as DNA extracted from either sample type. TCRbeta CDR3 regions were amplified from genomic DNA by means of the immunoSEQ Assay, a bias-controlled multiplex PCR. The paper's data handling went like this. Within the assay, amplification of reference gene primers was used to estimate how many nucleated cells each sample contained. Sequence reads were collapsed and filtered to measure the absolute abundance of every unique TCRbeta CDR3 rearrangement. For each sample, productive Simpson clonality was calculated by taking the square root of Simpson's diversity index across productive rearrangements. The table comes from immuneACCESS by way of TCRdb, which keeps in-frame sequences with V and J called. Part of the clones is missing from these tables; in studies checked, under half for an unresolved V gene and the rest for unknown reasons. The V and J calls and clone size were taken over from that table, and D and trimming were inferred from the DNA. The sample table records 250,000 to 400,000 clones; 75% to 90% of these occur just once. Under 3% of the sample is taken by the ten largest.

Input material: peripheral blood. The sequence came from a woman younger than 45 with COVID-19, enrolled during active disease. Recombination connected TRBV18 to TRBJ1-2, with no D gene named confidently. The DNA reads TGTGCCAGCTCACCACCCGGCCAGAGGCCCTTCTATGGCTACACCTTC. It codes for CASSPPGQRPFYGYTF.